Listed below are T cell receptor beta chains from one sample, sequenced in a study of T-cell memory formation after mild COVID-19. TCRdb re-analysed the 5' RACE reads in MiXCR, keeping a single row per CDR3 protein. The sample contains around 200,000 distinct CDR3 sequences, about a fifth of which appear only once. The specimen was PBMCs or a T cell subset sorted from them (not recorded which). These receptor sequences come from an adult woman who had mild COVID-19 (a few samples of this study predate the infection). Cell type and time point are not known. The CDR3 runs from the conserved cysteine through the conserved F or W. D genes are given only for firm matches.

v_gene	j_gene	d_gene	CDR3aa
TRBV27	TRBJ2-2	TRBD2	CASSFKAAGGTGELFF
TRBV7-9	TRBJ2-7	.	CASSLAGDGSGEQYF
TRBV7-9	TRBJ1-4	.	CASSLTPSEKLFF
TRBV2	TRBJ2-7	.	CASREQGKDEQYF
TRBV6-6	TRBJ2-7	TRBD1	CASSPTGTYEQYF
TRBV7-9	TRBJ2-2	.	CASSFVPGELFF
TRBV7-9	TRBJ2-7	.	CASSLALPGQKSYEQYF
TRBV28	TRBJ2-7	.	CASGIKTASYEQYF
TRBV3-1	TRBJ2-7	.	CASSQDSTEQYF
TRBV6-5	TRBJ2-3	.	CASSPFSSDTQYF
TRBV20-1	TRBJ2-7	.	CSARGAGVGYEQYF
TRBV6-6	TRBJ1-1	.	CASSLLRGPGTEAFF
TRBV19	TRBJ2-7	.	CASSIRPDYEQYF
TRBV3-1	TRBJ2-2	.	CASSQDLGQESTGELFF
TRBV7-9	TRBJ2-7	.	CASSPDSDSYEQYF
TRBV7-9	TRBJ1-2	.	CASSLAHPPGGYTF
TRBV20-1	TRBJ2-7	.	CSARDRGGEEQYF
TRBV29-1	TRBJ2-7	TRBD1	CSVELPGQAAYEQYF
TRBV11-2	TRBJ2-7	.	CASLPRQGGSYEQYF
TRBV9	TRBJ2-2	TRBD2	CASSVSSGIWHAGLFF
TRBV20-1	TRBJ1-1	.	CSAKEHTEAFF
TRBV5-5	TRBJ2-7	.	CASSLLGVGSYEQYF
TRBV4-3	TRBJ2-2	TRBD1	CASSQGVYEGAETGELFF
TRBV29-1	TRBJ1-1	.	CSVVVDTEAFF
TRBV4-1	TRBJ1-2	.	CASSRDSGGVYGYTF
TRBV20-1	TRBJ2-3	.	CSARRARVGSTDTQYF
TRBV5-1	TRBJ2-2	.	CASSLGPDGTGELFF
TRBV10-2	TRBJ1-1	TRBD1	CASSETDRGLNTEAFF
TRBV21-1	TRBJ2-7	.	CASSNGAQYF
TRBV27	TRBJ2-3	.	CASSQPAADTQYF
TRBV30	TRBJ1-2	TRBD1	CAWSPPARDRGLGGYTF
TRBV29-1	TRBJ2-2	TRBD1	CSATTGGNTGELFF
TRBV3-1	TRBJ2-1	TRBD2	CASSQVTTSGNNEQFF
TRBV12-3/TRBV12-4	TRBJ2-7	TRBD1	CASSPRGTEAFYEQYF
TRBV20-1	TRBJ2-5	.	CSARVRTPSYQETQYF
TRBV7-2	TRBJ2-3	TRBD2	CASSLLLTSGRFRDTQYF
TRBV4-2	TRBJ2-5	.	CASSQTSLSETQYF
TRBV7-3	TRBJ2-3	TRBD2	CASSLELAGAYTDTQYF
TRBV5-1	TRBJ2-5	.	CASSLSLEDPQETQYF
TRBV7-9	TRBJ2-7	.	CASSLSAGNSYEQYF
TRBV9	TRBJ2-3	.	CASSVSSTLTDTQYF
TRBV3-1	TRBJ1-1	.	CASSQPKNTEAFF
TRBV25-1	.	.	CASSEPGPTTGRPTTQYF
TRBV4-1	TRBJ2-5	TRBD2	CASSQGRLAGHETQYF
TRBV2	TRBJ2-7	TRBD2	CASSPNSGRYEQYF
TRBV5-1	TRBJ2-7	TRBD2	CASRTRGADSYEQYF
TRBV7-8	TRBJ2-1	TRBD2	CASSLGLAGERLYEQFF
TRBV12-3/TRBV12-4	TRBJ2-1	.	CASSLSAGRDIYEQFF
TRBV6-4	TRBJ2-3	.	CASSDGEADTQYF
TRBV9	TRBJ2-5	.	CASSVDGNLLETQYF
TRBV20-1	TRBJ2-1	.	CSARDVQYNEQFF
TRBV4-2	TRBJ2-5	TRBD2	CASSQASGDGEETQYF
TRBV6-2/TRBV6-3	TRBJ2-7	TRBD1	CASSLPRQGNPYEQYF
TRBV10-3	TRBJ1-1	.	CAISGPLDGSTEAFF
TRBV12-3/TRBV12-4	TRBJ2-5	TRBD2	CASSFPSGRVEETQYF
TRBV29-1	TRBJ2-7	TRBD2	CSVEVSGSGSGEQYF
TRBV7-2	TRBJ2-2	.	CASSLLALEDAGELFF
TRBV7-9	TRBJ2-7	TRBD2	CASSTLLADLYF
TRBV12-3/TRBV12-4	TRBJ2-7	.	CASRGNLYEQYF
TRBV4-2	TRBJ2-1	TRBD2	CASSHLEAGAFYNEQFF